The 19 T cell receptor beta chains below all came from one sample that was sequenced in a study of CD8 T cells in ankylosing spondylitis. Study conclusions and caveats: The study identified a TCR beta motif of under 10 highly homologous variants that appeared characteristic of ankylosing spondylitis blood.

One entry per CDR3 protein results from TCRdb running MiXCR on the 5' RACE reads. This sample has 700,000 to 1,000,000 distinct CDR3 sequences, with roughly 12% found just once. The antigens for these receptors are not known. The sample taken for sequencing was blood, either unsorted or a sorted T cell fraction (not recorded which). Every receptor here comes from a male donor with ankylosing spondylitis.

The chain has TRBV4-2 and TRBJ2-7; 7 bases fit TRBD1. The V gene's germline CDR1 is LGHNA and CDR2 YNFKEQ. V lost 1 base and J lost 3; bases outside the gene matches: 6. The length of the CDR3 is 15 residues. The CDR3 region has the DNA TGTGCCAGCAGCCAAGGGGTGACAGGGTACTACGAGCAGTACTTC. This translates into CASSQGVTGYYEQYF.

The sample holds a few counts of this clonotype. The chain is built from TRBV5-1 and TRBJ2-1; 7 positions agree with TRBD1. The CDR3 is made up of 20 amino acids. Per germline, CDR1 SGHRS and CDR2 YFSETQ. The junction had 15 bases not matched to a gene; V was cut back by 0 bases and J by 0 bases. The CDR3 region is CASSLAEGAPLKNSYNEQFF. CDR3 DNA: TGCGCCAGCAGCTTGGCCGAGGGGGCCCCATTAAAAAACTCCTACAATGAGCAGTTCTTC.

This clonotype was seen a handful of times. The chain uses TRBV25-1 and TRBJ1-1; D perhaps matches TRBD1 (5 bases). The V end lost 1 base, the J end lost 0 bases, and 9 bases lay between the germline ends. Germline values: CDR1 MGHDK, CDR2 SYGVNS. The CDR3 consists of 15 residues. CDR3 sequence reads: CASSEWDGLNTEAFF. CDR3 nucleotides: TGTGCCAGCAGTGAATGGGACGGCTTGAACACTGAAGCTTTCTTT.

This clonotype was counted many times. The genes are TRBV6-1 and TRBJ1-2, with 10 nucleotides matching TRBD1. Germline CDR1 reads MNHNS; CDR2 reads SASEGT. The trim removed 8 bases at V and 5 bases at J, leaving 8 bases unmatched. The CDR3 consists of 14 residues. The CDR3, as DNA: TGTGCCAGCCGGACAGGGGGGGTTGGATATGGCTACACCTTC. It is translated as CASRTGGVGYGYTF.

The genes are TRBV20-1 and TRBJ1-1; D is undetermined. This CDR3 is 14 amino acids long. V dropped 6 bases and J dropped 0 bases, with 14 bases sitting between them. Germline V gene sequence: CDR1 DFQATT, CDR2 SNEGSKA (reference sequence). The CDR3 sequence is CSAQQRVLNTEAFF. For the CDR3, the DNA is TGCAGTGCCCAGCAGCGGGTGTTGAACACTGAAGCTTTCTTT.

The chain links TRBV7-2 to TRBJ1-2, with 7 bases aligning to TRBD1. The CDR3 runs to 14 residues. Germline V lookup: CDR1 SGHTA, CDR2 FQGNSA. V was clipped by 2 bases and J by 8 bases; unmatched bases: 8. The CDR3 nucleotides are TGTGCCAGCAGCTTAAAGACAGGGACAACCGGCTACACCTTC. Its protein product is CASSLKTGTTGYTF.

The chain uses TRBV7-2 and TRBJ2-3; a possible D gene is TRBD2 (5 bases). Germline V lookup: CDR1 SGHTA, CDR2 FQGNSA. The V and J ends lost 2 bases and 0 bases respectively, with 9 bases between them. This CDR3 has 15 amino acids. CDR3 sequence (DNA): TGTGCCAGCAGCTTAAGTCGCGGGAGCACAGATACGCAGTATTTT. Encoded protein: CASSLSRGSTDTQYF.

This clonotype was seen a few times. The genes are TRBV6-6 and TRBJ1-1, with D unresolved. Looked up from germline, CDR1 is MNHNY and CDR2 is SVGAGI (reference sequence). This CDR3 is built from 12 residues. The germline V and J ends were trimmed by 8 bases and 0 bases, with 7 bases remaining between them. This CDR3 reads CASGRMNTEAFF. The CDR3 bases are TGTGCCAGCGGGAGGATGAACACTGAAGCTTTCTTT.

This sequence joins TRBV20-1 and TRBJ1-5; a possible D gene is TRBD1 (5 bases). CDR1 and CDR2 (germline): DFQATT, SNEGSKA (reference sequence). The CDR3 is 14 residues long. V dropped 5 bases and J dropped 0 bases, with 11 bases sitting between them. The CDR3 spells CSARRGYSNQPQHF. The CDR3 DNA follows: TGCAGTGCTCGGCGGGGGTATAGCAATCAGCCCCAGCATTTT.

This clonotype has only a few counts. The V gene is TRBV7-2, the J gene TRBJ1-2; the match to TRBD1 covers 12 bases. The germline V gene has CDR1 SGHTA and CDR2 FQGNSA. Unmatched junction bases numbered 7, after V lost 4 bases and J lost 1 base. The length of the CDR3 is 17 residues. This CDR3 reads CASSSGGTGGFNYGYTF. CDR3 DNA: TGTGCCAGCAGCTCTGGTGGGACAGGGGGCTTTAACTATGGCTACACCTTC.

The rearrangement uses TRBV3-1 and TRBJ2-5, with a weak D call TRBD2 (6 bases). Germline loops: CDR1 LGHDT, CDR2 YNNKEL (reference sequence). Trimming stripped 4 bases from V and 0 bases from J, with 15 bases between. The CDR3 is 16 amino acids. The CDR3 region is CASSPLAAMYQETQYF. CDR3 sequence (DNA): TGTGCCAGCAGCCCCTTAGCGGCCATGTACCAAGAGACCCAGTACTTC.

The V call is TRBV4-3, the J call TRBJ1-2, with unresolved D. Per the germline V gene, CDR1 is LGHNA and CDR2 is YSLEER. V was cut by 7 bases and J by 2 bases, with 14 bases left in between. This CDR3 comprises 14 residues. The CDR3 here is CASNHQAGNYGYTF. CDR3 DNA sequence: TGCGCCAGCAACCACCAGGCTGGGAACTATGGCTACACCTTC.

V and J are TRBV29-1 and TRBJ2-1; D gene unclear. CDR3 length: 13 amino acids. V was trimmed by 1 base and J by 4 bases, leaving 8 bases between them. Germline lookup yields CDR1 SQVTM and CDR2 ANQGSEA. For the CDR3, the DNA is TGCAGCGTTGAAGGGGATATTTACAATGAGCAGTTCTTC. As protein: CSVEGDIYNEQFF.

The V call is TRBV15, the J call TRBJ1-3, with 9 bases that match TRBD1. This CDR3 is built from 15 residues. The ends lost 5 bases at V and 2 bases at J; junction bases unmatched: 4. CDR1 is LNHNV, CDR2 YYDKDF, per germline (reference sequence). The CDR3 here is CATSRRQGAGNTIYF. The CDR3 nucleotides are TGTGCCACCAGCCGACGACAGGGGGCTGGAAACACCATATATTTT.

DNA for the CDR3: TGCAGCGCGCCGGGACAGAACACCGGGGAGCTGTTTTTT. Protein: CSAPGQNTGELFF. This chain uses TRBV29-1 with TRBJ2-2; D may be TRBD1 (6 bases). CDR3 length: 13 amino acids. The V end was cut by 7 bases, the J end by 1 base, with 10 bases between. Germline V lookup: CDR1 SQVTM, CDR2 ANQGSEA.

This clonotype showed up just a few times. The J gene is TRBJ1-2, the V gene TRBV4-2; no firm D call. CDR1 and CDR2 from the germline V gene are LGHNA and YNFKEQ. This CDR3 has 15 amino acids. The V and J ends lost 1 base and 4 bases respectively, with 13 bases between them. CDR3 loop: CASSQGGDLLYGYTF. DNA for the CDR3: TGTGCCAGCAGCCAAGGAGGCGACCTCCTCTATGGCTACACCTTC.

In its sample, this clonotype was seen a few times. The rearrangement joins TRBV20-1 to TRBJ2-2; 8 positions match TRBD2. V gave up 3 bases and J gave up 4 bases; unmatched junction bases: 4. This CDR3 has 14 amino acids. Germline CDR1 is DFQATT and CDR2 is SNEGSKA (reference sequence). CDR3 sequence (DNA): TGCAGTGCTAGGGGCGGGGGGAGCACCGGGGAGCTGTTTTTT. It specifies CSARGGGSTGELFF.

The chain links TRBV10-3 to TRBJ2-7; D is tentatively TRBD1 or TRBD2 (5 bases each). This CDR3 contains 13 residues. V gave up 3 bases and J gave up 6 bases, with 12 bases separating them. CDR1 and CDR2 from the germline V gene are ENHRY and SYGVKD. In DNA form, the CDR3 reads TGTGCCATCAGTGAAGGACGGGGCGGCGAGCAGTACTTC. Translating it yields CAISEGRGGEQYF.

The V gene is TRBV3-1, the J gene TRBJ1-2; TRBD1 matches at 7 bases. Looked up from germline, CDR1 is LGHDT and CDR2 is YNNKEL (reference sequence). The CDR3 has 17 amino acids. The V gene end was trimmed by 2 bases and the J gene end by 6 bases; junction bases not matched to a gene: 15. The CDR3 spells CASSQRGTALQRDGYTF. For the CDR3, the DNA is TGTGCCAGCAGCCAAAGGGGGACAGCCCTCCAGAGAGATGGCTACACCTTC.